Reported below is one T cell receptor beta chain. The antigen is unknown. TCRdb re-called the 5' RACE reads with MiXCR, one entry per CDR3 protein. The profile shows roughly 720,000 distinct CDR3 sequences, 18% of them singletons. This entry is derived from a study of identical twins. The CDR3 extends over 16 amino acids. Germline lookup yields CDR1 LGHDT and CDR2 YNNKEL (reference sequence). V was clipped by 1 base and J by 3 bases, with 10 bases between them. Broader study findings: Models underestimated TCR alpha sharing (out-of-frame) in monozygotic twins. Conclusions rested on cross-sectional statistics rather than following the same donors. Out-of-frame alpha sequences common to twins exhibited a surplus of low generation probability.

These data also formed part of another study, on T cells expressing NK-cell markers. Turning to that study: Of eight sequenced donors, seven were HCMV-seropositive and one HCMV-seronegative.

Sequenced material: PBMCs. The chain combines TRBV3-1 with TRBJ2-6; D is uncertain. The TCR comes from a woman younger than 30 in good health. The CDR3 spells CASSQAELLGANVLTF. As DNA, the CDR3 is TGTGCCAGCAGCCAAGCTGAACTTCTTGGGGCCAACGTCCTGACTTTC.